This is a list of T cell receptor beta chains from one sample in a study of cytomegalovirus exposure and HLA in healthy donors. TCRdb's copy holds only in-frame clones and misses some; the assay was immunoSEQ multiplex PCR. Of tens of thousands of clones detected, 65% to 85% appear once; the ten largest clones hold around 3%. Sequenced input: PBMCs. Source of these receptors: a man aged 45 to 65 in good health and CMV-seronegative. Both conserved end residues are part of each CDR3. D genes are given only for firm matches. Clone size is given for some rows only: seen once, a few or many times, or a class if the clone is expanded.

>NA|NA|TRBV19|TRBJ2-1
TGTGCCAGTAGTATGGAGGGGGCCACCTACAATGAGCAGTTCTTC
CASSMEGATYNEQFF
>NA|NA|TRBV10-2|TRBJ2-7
TGCGCCAGCAGCCGGGACCGGGACTCGACCTACGAGCAGTACTTC
CASSRDRDSTYEQYF
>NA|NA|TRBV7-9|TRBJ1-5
TGTGCCAGCAGCTTAGGGGACTCGGCAAATCAGCCCCAGCATTTT
CASSLGDSANQPQHF
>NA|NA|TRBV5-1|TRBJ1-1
TGCGCCAGCAGCCTACAGGAGGGGAGCACTGAAGCTTTCTTT
CASSLQEGSTEAFF
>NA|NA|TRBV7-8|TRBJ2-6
TGTGCCAGCCGCGGCAGGGCTTACCCCCTCTCTGGGGCCAACGTCCTGACTTTC
CASRGRAYPLSGANVLTF
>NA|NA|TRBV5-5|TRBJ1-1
TGTGCCAGCAACCAGGGTACTGCTACAATGAACACTGAAGCTTTCTTT
CASNQGTATMNTEAFF
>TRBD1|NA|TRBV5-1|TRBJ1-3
TGCGCCAGCAGCAAGACAGGGACTGGAAACACCATATATTTT
CASSKTGTGNTIYF
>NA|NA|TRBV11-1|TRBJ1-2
TGTGCCAGCAGACCCATCGGACAGCCGAACTATGGCTACACCTTC
CASRPIGQPNYGYTF
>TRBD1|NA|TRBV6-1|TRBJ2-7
TGTGCCAGCAGTGACTACAGGGGGATGCGCGAGCAGTACTTC
CASSDYRGMREQYF
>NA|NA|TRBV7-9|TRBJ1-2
TGTGCCAGCAGCCGACGGGATGGGCTCGGAACTAACTATGGCTACACCTTC
CASSRRDGLGTNYGYTF
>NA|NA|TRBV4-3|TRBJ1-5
TGCGCCAGCAGCCAAGACCAGGGCAATCAGCCCCAGCATTTT
CASSQDQGNQPQHF
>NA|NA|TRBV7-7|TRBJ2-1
TGTGCTAGCAGCGCCGGGGCAGGGGCCTACAATGAGCAGTTCTTC
CASSAGAGAYNEQFF
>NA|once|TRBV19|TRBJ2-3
TGTGCCAGTAGTCCCGGGAGAGGCACAGATACGCAGTATTTT
CASSPGRGTDTQYF
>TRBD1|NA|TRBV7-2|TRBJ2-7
TGTGCCAGCAGCTGGACAGGAGCCTACGAGCAGTACTTC
CASSWTGAYEQYF
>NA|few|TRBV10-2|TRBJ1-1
TGCGCCAGCAGTTTACCGGGACTCACTGAAGCTTTCTTT
CASSLPGLTEAFF
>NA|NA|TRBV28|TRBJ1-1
TGTGCCAGCAGTTTAAATCGGGGCACTGAAGCTTTCTTT
CASSLNRGTEAFF
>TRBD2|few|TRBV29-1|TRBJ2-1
TGCAGCGTGCTCGGACTAGCGGGAGCCCTCAATGAGCAGTTCTTC
CSVLGLAGALNEQFF
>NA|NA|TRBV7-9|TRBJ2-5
TGTGCCAGCAGCTTACCAGGCCCCTCGGCGGGGACCCAGTACTTC
CASSLPGPSAGTQYF
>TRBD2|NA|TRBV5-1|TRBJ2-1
TGCGCCAGCAGCCTCCCCGGGACTAGCGGGGGGGAGCAGTTCTTC
CASSLPGTSGGEQFF
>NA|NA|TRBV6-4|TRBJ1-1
TGTGCCAGCAGTGGCTCCGACACCATGCAAGCACGGGATAGGTCCACTGAAGCTTTCTTT
CASSGSDTMQARDRSTEAFF
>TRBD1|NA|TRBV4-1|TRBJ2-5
TGCGCCAGCAGCCAGGATTACAGGGGTTTCGGGGAGACCCAGTACTTC
CASSQDYRGFGETQYF
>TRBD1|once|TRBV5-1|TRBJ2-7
TGCGCCAGCAGCCCAGGGACAGGGGGCAGCGAGCAGTACTTC
CASSPGTGGSEQYF
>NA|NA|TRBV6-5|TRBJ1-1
TGTGCCAGCAAAGAGGGTTACATGAACACTGAAGCTTTCTTT
CASKEGYMNTEAFF
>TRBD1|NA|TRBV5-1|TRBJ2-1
TGCGCCAGCAGCTTGGCACCTCCTGACAGGGGGATCAATGAGCAGTTCTTC
CASSLAPPDRGINEQFF
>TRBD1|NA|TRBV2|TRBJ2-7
TGTGCCAGCAGTTCCAGGGGGACAGGGTTATACGAGCAGTACTTC
CASSSRGTGLYEQYF
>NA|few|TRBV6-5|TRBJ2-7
TGTGCCAGCAGAGCTCCACCCTACGAGCAGTACTTC
CASRAPPYEQYF
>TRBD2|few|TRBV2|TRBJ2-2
TGTGCCAGCAGCGAAACTAGCGGGGTTAGGGGGGAGCTGTTTTTT
CASSETSGVRGELFF
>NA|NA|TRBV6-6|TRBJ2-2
TGTGCCAGCAGTTATGGGGGCGCGGGGGAGCTGTTTTTT
CASSYGGAGELFF
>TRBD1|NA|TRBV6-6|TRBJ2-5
TGTGCCAGCAGTTCGGCACAGGGGTCGGAGACCCAGTACTTC
CASSSAQGSETQYF